These 26 T cell receptor beta chains originate from one sample sequenced in a study of blood T cell repertoires in COVID-19. The method was immunoSEQ multiplex PCR; TCRdb's version includes in-frame clones alone and lacks a portion of them. The data show about 170,000 clones, roughly 80% seen once. Sequencing input: peripheral blood. The receptor source for this set is a human donor with acute or convalescent COVID-19. The donor label of this sample is uncertain.

The chain employs TRBV27 and TRBJ2-3; D not resolved. The germline V gene has CDR1 MNHEY and CDR2 SMNVEV (reference sequence). The CDR3 is 14 amino acids. The ends were cut back, 0 bases at V and 0 bases at J, with 4 bases in the middle. The DNA for the CDR3 is TGTGCCAGCAGTTTATCGCAGAGCACAGATACGCAGTATTTT. Translated: CASSLSQSTDTQYF.

This clone was seen a single time. This rearrangement joins TRBV21-1 to TRBJ2-1; the D call in the table, TRBD2, was not verified against the DNA. TRBV21-1 is tagged as a pseudogene. The length of the CDR3 is 17 residues. The CDR3 nucleotides are TGTGCCAGCAGCAAAGGGCGAGCCGGGAGGGCCTACAATGAGCAGTTCTTC. This translates into CASSKGRAGRAYNEQFF.

This chain joins TRBV27 and TRBJ2-5, with 15 bases matching TRBD2. The ends lost 5 bases at V and 7 bases at J; junction bases unmatched: 8. CDR1 is MNHEY and CDR2 is SMNVEV in the germline V gene (reference sequence). The CDR3 length is 16 residues. The DNA for the CDR3 is TGTGCCAGCAGTCAGCCGGGACTAGCGGGAGGATTGACCCAGTACTTC. This gives the protein CASSQPGLAGGLTQYF.

This clone was observed once. The V gene is TRBV7-3, the J gene TRBJ2-7; the D is unclear. The CDR3 runs to 15 residues. The germline gives CDR1 SGHTA, CDR2 FQGTGA. V was clipped by 5 bases and J by 5 bases, with 19 bases between them. The CDR3 DNA reads as TGTGCCAGCAGCCCTGTCCCTGGCGACACCCACGAGCAGTACTTC. As protein: CASSPVPGDTHEQYF.

The CDR3 region has the DNA TGTGCCAGCAGCGTAGCTCTGGACATTTCCTATGGCTACACCTTC. It codes for CASSVALDISYGYTF. This rearrangement joins TRBV9 to TRBJ1-2, with D maybe TRBD1 (5 bases). The CDR3 extends over 15 amino acids. Trimming pared 0 bases from V and 4 bases from J, leaving 13 bases between. Germline V gene lookup returns CDR1 SGDLS and CDR2 YYNGEE.

The rearrangement joins TRBV2 to TRBJ2-2; a possible D gene is TRBD1 (6 bases). Germline V gene lookup returns CDR1 SNHLY and CDR2 FYNNEI. CDR3 length equals 15 residues. V dropped 4 bases and J dropped 5 bases, with 14 bases sitting between them. The CDR3 sequence is CASSGGGKVTGELFF. Here the CDR3 DNA reads TGTGCCAGCAGTGGAGGGGGAAAAGTAACCGGGGAGCTGTTTTTT.

The J gene is TRBJ2-2, the V gene TRBV11-2, with TRBD2 matching 9 bases. The J segment lost 7 bases and the V segment lost 5 bases, leaving 11 bases of the junction unmatched. In germline, CDR1 is SGHAT, CDR2 FQNNGV. This CDR3 is built from 16 residues. The CDR3 reads CASSQEIAGAGGELFF. CDR3 nucleotide sequence: TGTGCCAGCAGCCAGGAGATAGCGGGAGCGGGCGGGGAGCTGTTTTTT.

There are a few counts of this clone. The rearrangement links TRBV7-3 to TRBJ2-1; 7 bases map to TRBD2. The J segment lost 5 bases and the V segment lost 1 base, leaving 11 bases of the junction unmatched. The CDR3 sequence is 17 residues long. Germline CDR1 SGHTA, CDR2 FQGTGA. The DNA of the CDR3 is TGTGCCAGCAGCTTAAGGGGACCAGCGGGGACCGACAATGAGCAGTTCTTC. This codes for CASSLRGPAGTDNEQFF.

The chain couples TRBV30 to TRBJ1-2; 7 nucleotides match TRBD1. The V gene end was trimmed by 2 bases and the J gene end by 5 bases; junction bases not matched to a gene: 8. The CDR3 extends over 14 amino acids. Looked up from germline, CDR1 is GTSNPN and CDR2 is SVGIG (reference sequence). CDR3 sequence reads: CAWSRDSKKYGYTF. In nucleotides, the CDR3 is TGTGCCTGGAGTCGGGACAGTAAGAAATATGGCTACACCTTC.

As concerns this clone: At the DNA level, this CDR3 is encoded by other sequences in the same sample as well. The genes are TRBV3-1 (or the pseudogene TRBV3-2) and TRBJ1-2; unclear D gene. V was pared by 6 bases and J by 3 bases, with 8 bases between. The CDR3 sequence is 12 residues long. In germline, CDR1 is LGHDT, CDR2 YNNKEL (reference sequence). The CDR3 protein is CASSLDYYGYTF. Written as DNA, the CDR3 is TGTGCCAGCAGTCTGGACTACTATGGCTACACCTTC.

V and J are TRBV2 and TRBJ2-2; D may be TRBD1 (6 bases). The germline gives CDR1 SNHLY, CDR2 FYNNEI. This CDR3 has 14 residues. Trimming pared 8 bases from V and 0 bases from J, leaving 10 bases between. CDR3 coding DNA: TGTGCCAGCTTTGAGGGGGCGAACACCGGGGAGCTGTTTTTT. Its protein is CASFEGANTGELFF.

V gene TRBV10-3 combines with J gene TRBJ2-5; D is perhaps TRBD1 (6 bases). Trimming shortened V by 5 bases and J by 0 bases, and 10 bases separated the two germline ends. The CDR3 length is 14 residues. CDR1 is ENHRY and CDR2 is SYGVKD in the germline V gene. Here the CDR3 reads CAISTTGYQETQYF. CDR3 nucleotides: TGTGCCATCAGTACTACAGGGTACCAAGAGACCCAGTACTTC.

This clone occurred once. V is TRBV30 and J is TRBJ2-2, with 8 positions matching TRBD1. The junction had 2 bases not matched to a gene; V was cut back by 5 bases and J by 0 bases. The length of the CDR3 is 14 residues. Germline values: CDR1 GTSNPN, CDR2 SVGIG (reference sequence). The CDR3 here is CAWDRGPNTGELFF. The CDR3 DNA follows: TGTGCCTGGGACAGGGGTCCGAACACCGGGGAGCTGTTTTTT.

Worth noting for this clone: Additional DNA sequences in this sample encode the identical CDR3. The chain combines TRBV7-3 with TRBJ2-2; 8 bases match TRBD1. V trimming: 2 bases; J trimming: 4 bases; junction bases outside the gene matches: 6. This CDR3 contains 16 residues. The germline gives CDR1 SGHTA, CDR2 FQGTGA. The CDR3 spells CASSLSGQGGTGELFF. The CDR3 DNA reads TGTGCCAGCAGCTTATCCGGACAGGGAGGCACCGGGGAGCTGTTTTTT.

The V and J genes are TRBV10-3 and TRBJ2-5; 9 bases agree with TRBD2. Germline-derived CDR1 and CDR2 are ENHRY and SYGVKD. Germline trimming cut 8 bases from V and 1 base from J; bases unmatched to any gene: 5. The CDR3 is 14 amino acids. Written as DNA, the CDR3 is TGTGCCATCTCGCCTAGCGGGGCCCAAGAGACCCAGTACTTC. Protein sequence: CAISPSGAQETQYF.

The chain carries TRBV7-9 and TRBJ2-5; TRBD2 matches 14 bases. This CDR3 contains 16 residues. J was trimmed by 5 bases and V by 5 bases; bases with no gene match: 7. Germline-derived CDR1 and CDR2 are SEHNR and FQNEAQ (reference sequence). This CDR3 reads CASSPRLAGGLETQYF. In DNA, the CDR3 is TGTGCCAGCAGCCCCCGACTAGCGGGGGGGCTTGAGACCCAGTACTTC.

The V gene is TRBV18, the J gene TRBJ1-5, with 9 bases lining up with TRBD1. The CDR3 loop spans 16 amino acids. Germline V lookup: CDR1 KGHSH, CDR2 LQKENI. V dropped 1 base and J dropped 3; count of bases not matched to a gene: 4. CDR3 amino acids: CASSPLGQGNNQPQHF. The CDR3 DNA reads TGTGCCAGCTCACCACTTGGACAGGGGAACAATCAGCCCCAGCATTTT. Looking up the rest from reference TRBV18 and TRBJ1-5 gives the full variable domain: NAGVMQNPRHLVRRRGQEARLRCSPMKGHSHVYWYRQLPEEGLKFMVYLQKENIIDESGMPKERFSAEFPKEGPSILRIQQVVRGDSAAYFCASSPLGQGNNQPQHFGDGTRLSIL.

Regarding this clone: Germline and junction disagree at one end, which may indicate a read error. This chain uses TRBV7-9 with TRBJ2-7; the D gene is possibly TRBD2 (5 bases). CDR1 is SEHNR and CDR2 is FQNEAQ in the germline V gene (reference sequence). The CDR3 covers 11 residues. CDR3 in DNA: TGTGCCAGCAGCACCGGGATTACCCCCGTATTC. Translated: CASSTGITPVF.

V and J are TRBV4-1 and TRBJ1-2; TRBD1 matches at 8 bases. The germline CDR1 and CDR2 sequences are MGHRA and YSYEKL. CDR3 length equals 14 residues. V lost 3 bases and J lost 3; bases outside the gene matches: 3. The CDR3 DNA reads TGCGCCAGCAGCCACGTGACAGGGGACTATGGCTACACCTTC. It is translated as CASSHVTGDYGYTF.

CDR3: CASSPTGGGGGYEQYF. The DNA of the CDR3 is TGTGCCAGCAGCCCGACAGGGGGCGGAGGCGGCTACGAGCAGTACTTC. The chain links TRBV7-9 to TRBJ2-7, with TRBD1 matching 10 bases. V dropped 5 bases and J dropped 3; count of bases not matched to a gene: 10. Germline CDR1 reads SEHNR; CDR2 reads FQNEAQ (reference sequence). The CDR3 contains 16 residues.

The chain is built from TRBV28 and TRBJ1-2; TRBD1 matches at 8 bases. J was trimmed by 8 bases and V by 5 bases; bases with no gene match: 7. This CDR3 is 13 amino acids long. Germline V gene data show CDR1 as MDHEN and CDR2 as SYDVKM. The CDR3 loop reads CASSGSQGGGYTF. In DNA, the CDR3 is TGTGCCAGCAGTGGTTCACAGGGGGGCGGCTACACCTTC.

This rearrangement joins TRBV15 to TRBJ1-2; 8 nucleotides align to TRBD1. Germline V gene sequence: CDR1 LNHNV, CDR2 YYDKDF (reference sequence). This CDR3 is built from 16 residues. V shed 0 bases and J 6 bases; nucleotides not matched to a gene: 9. CDR3 in amino acids: CATSRDSGTGGNGYTF. CDR3 DNA: TGTGCCACCAGCAGAGATTCCGGGACAGGCGGGAATGGCTACACCTTC.

The J gene is TRBJ1-3, the V gene TRBV15; no clear D gene. V shed 5 bases and J shed 9 bases, with 14 bases lying between them. Per the germline V gene, CDR1 is LNHNV and CDR2 is YYDKDF (reference sequence). The CDR3 loop spans 13 amino acids. The CDR3: CATSLPGWGTIYF. The CDR3 DNA sequence: TGTGCCACCAGCCTCCCGGGGTGGGGCACCATATATTTT.

This clone has only one observation. This chain uses TRBV14 with TRBJ2-7, with D possibly matching TRBD1 (6 bases). Germline CDR1 SGHDN, CDR2 FVKESK. The CDR3 has 12 residues. V was pared by 5 bases and J by 4 bases, with 9 bases between. CDR3 sequence reads: CASSATGYEQYF. The CDR3 region has the DNA TGTGCCAGCAGCGCCACAGGGTACGAGCAGTACTTC.

The chain carries TRBV29-1 and TRBJ1-4; D is undetermined. Germline CDR1 SQVTM, CDR2 ANQGSEA. Trimming took off 7 bases at V and 5 bases at J, with 11 bases between the two ends. The CDR3 has 12 residues. The CDR3 region has the DNA TGCAGCGCTGGAGGGCAGAATGAAAAACTGTTTTTT. Its protein product is CSAGGQNEKLFF.

This chain's CDR3 is CASSSRTGSYEQYF. The DNA for the CDR3 is TGTGCCAGCAGCTCTAGGACAGGCTCCTACGAGCAGTACTTC. The rearrangement joins TRBV7-2 to TRBJ2-7; 7 nucleotides align to TRBD1. The germline CDR1 and CDR2 sequences are SGHTA and FQGNSA. CDR3 length: 14 amino acids. Trimming took 4 bases from V and 0 from J; bases not matched to a gene: 3.